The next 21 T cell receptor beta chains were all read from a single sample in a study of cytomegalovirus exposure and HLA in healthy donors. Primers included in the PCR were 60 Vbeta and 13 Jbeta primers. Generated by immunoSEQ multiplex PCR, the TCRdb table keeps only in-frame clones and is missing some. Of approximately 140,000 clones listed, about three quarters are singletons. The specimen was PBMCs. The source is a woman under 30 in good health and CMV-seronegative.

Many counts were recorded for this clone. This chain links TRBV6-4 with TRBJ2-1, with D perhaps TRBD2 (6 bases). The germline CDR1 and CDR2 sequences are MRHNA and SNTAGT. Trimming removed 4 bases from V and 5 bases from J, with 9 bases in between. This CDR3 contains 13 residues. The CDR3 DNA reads TGTGCCAGCAGTGTGGAGGGAAACAATGAGCAGTTCTTC. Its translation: CASSVEGNNEQFF.

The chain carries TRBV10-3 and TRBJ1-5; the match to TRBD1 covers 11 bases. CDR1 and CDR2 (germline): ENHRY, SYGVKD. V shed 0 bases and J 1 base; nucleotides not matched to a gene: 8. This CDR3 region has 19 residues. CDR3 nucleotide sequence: TGTGCCATCAGTGAGTCCAGGGCCGGGACAGGGGGGAGCAATCAGCCCCAGCATTTT. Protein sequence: CAISESRAGTGGSNQPQHF.

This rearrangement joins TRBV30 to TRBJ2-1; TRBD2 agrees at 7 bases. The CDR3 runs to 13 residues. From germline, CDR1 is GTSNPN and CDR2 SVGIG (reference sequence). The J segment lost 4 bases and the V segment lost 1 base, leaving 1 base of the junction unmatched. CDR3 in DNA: TGTGCCTGGAGTGGAGCGGGGTACAATGAGCAGTTCTTC. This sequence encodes CAWSGAGYNEQFF.

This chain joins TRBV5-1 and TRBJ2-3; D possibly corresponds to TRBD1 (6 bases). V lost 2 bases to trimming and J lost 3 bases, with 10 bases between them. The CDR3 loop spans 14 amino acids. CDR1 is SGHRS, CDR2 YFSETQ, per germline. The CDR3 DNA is TGCGCCAGCAGCTTTGAGGGGGAGACAGATACGCAGTATTTT. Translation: CASSFEGETDTQYF.

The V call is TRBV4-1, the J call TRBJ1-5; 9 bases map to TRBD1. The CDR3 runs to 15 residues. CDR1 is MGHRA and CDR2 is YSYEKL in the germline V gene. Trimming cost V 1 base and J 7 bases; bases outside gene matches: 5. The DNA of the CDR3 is TGCGCCAGCAGCCAAGGGGGACAGGGTTACCAGCCCCAGCATTTT. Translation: CASSQGGQGYQPQHF.

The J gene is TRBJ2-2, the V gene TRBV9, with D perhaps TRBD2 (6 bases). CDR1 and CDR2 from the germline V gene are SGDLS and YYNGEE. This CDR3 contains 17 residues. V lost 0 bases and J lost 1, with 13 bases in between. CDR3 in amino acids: CASSVGVSGVNTGELFF. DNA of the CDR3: TGTGCCAGCAGCGTAGGGGTTTCGGGGGTGAACACCGGGGAGCTGTTTTTT.

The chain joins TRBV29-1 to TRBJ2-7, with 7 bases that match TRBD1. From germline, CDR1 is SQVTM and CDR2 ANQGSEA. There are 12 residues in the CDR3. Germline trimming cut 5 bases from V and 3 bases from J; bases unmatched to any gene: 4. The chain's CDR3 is CSVLRDSYEQYF. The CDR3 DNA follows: TGCAGCGTTCTCCGGGACAGCTACGAGCAGTACTTC.

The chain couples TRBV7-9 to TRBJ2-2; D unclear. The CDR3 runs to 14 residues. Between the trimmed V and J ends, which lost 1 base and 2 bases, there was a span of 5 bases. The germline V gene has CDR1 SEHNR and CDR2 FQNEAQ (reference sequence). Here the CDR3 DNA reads TGTGCCAGCAGCTTAGGAGCTAACACCGGGGAGCTGTTTTTT. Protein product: CASSLGANTGELFF.

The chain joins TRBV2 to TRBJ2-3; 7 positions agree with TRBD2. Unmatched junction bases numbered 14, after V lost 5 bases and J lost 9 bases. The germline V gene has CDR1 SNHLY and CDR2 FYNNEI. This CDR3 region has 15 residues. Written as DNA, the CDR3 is TGTGCCAGCAGTACGAGCGGGCCGTCGGGGGGAACGCAGTATTTT. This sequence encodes CASSTSGPSGGTQYF. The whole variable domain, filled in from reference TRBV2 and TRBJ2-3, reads EPEVTQTPSHQVTQMGQEVILRCVPISNHLYFYWYRQILGQKVEFLVSFYNNEISEKSEIFDDQFSVERPDGSNFTLKIRSTKLEDSAMYFCASSTSGPSGGTQYFGPGTRLTVL.

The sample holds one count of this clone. DNA for the CDR3: TGCGCCAGCAGCTTGGAGAGAGGATACGAGCAGTACTTC. Translation gives CASSLERGYEQYF. The chain couples TRBV5-1 to TRBJ2-7; D is unresolved. In germline, CDR1 is SGHRS, CDR2 YFSETQ. V lost 0 bases, J lost 4 bases, and 8 bases lay in between. The CDR3 extends over 13 amino acids.

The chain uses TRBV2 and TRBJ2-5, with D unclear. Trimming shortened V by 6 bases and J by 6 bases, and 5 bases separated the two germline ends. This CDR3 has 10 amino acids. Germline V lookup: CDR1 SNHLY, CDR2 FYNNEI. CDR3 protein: CASREKTQYF. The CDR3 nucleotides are TGTGCCAGCAGGGAGAAGACCCAGTACTTC.

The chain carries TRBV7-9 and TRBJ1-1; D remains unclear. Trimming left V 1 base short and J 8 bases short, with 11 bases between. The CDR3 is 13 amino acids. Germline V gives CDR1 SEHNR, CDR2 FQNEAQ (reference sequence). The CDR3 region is CASSLVTNVEAFF. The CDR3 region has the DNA TGTGCCAGCAGCTTAGTCACAAATGTGGAAGCTTTCTTT. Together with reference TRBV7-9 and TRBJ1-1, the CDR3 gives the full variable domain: DTGVSQNPRHKITKRGQNVTFRCDPISEHNRLYWYRQTLGQGPEFLTYFQNEAQLEKSRLLSDRFSAERPKGSFSTLEIQRTEQGDSAMYLCASSLVTNVEAFFGQGTRLTVV.

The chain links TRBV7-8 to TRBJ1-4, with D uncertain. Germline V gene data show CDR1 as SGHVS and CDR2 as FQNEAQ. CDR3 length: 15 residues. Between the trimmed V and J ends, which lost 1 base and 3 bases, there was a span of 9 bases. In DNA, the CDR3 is TGTGCCAGCAGCTTAGTGTGGAGGGCTAATGAAAAACTGTTTTTT. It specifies CASSLVWRANEKLFF.

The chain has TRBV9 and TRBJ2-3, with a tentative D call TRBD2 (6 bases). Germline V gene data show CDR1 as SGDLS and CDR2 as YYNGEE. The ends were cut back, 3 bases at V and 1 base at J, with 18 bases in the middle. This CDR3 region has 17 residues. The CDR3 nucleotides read TGTGCCAGCAGCGCGGGGGTAGCTGGAGGAGGCACAGATACGCAGTATTTT. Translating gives CASSAGVAGGGTDTQYF.

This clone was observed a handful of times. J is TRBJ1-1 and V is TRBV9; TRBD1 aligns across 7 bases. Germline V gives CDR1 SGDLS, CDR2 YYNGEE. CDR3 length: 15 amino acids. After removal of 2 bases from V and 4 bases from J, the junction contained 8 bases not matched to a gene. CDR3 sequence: CASSVSGHRGTEAFF. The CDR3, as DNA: TGTGCCAGCAGCGTTTCGGGACACAGGGGCACTGAAGCTTTCTTT.

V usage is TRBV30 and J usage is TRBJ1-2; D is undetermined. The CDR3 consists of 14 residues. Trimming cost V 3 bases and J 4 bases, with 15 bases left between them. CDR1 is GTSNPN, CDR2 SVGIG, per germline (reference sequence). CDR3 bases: TGTGCCTGGAGCGCCCGGGAGGGCGGCTATGGCTACACCTTC. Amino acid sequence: CAWSAREGGYGYTF.

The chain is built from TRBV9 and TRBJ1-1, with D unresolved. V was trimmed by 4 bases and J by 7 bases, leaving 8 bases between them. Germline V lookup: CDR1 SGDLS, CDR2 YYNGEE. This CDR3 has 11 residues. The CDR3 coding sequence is TGTGCCAGCAGCCCCACGGTTGAAGCTTTCTTT. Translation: CASSPTVEAFF.

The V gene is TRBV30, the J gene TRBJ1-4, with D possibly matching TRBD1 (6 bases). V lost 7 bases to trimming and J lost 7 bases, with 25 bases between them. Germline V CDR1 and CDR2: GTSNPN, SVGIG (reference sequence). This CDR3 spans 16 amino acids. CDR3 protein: CAYDGGAKIRREKLFF. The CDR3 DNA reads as TGTGCCTACGACGGGGGGGCGAAGATTCGACGTGAAAAACTGTTTTTT.

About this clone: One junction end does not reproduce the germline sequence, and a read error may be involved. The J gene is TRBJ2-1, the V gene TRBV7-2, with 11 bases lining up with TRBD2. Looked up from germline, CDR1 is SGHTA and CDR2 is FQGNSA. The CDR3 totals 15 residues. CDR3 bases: TGTGCCAGCAGCCAAACTAGCGGGAGTGCAAATGAACAGTTCTTC. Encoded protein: CASSQTSGSANEQFF.

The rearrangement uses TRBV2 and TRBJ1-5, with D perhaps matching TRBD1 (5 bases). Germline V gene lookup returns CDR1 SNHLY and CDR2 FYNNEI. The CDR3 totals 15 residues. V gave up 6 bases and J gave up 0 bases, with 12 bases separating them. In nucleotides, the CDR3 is TGTGCCAGCAGGAAGGGACTGAATAGCAATCAGCCCCAGCATTTT. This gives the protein CASRKGLNSNQPQHF.

CDR3 DNA: TGTGCCAGCAGCTTAGACTCGGGGGTGAACACTGAAGCTTTCTTT. Translated, it gives CASSLDSGVNTEAFF. The chain joins TRBV11-3 to TRBJ1-1; tentative D call: TRBD1 (5 bases). The CDR3 spans 15 residues. Per germline, CDR1 SGHNT and CDR2 YENEEA. The V gene lost 0 bases and the J gene lost 0 bases, with 8 bases spanning the gap.